A single sample gave rise to the 30 T cell receptor beta chains below, sequenced in a study of T-cell reconstitution after alpha-beta-depleted transplantation in children. The TCRbeta library incorporated unique molecular identifiers. TCRdb re-called the PCR reads with MiXCR, one entry per CDR3 protein. The sample includes 490,000 or so distinct CDR3 sequences, more than 9% of them seen just once. Sequencing was performed on PBMCs, taken before TCRalphabeta/CD19-depleted stem cell transplant. The receptors derive from a child under 10 years old with inherited bone marrow failure, due to receive a stem cell transplant.

This clonotype has ten or more counts. The V call is TRBV4-2, the J call TRBJ2-7; 9 nucleotides match TRBD2. CDR1 is LGHNA, CDR2 YNFKEQ, per germline. The CDR3 loop spans 17 amino acids. Trimming removed 0 bases from V and 0 bases from J; junction bases left unmatched: 6. The CDR3 spells CASSQDGIAGDSYEQYF. In DNA form, the CDR3 reads TGTGCCAGCAGCCAAGATGGGATAGCGGGAGACTCCTACGAGCAGTACTTC.

This clonotype has at least ten counts. The V gene is TRBV5-1, the J gene TRBJ2-3; D not certain. CDR3 length: 15 amino acids. Germline V gene sequence: CDR1 SGHRS, CDR2 YFSETQ. Trimming removed 4 bases from V and 5 bases from J, with 17 bases in between. Written as DNA, the CDR3 is TGCGCCAGCAGCCCGACCTTAAGCAAGAGAGATACGCAGTATTTT. Translating it yields CASSPTLSKRDTQYF.

This clonotype was counted ten times or more. V and J are TRBV20-1 and TRBJ1-4; 12 bases line up with TRBD1. The V gene end was trimmed by 6 bases and the J gene end by 5 bases; junction bases not matched to a gene: 13. This CDR3 is 17 amino acids long. CDR1 is DFQATT, CDR2 SNEGSKA, per germline (reference sequence). CDR3 bases: TGCAGTGCCCCGGGACAGGGGGCGAAGAGAGGGAATGAAAAACTGTTTTTT. This sequence encodes CSAPGQGAKRGNEKLFF.

This clonotype was picked up many times. The chain recombines TRBV20-1 with TRBJ1-2; possibly TRBD1 for D (6 bases). The V and J ends lost 0 bases and 4 bases respectively, with 18 bases between them. In germline, CDR1 is DFQATT, CDR2 SNEGSKA (reference sequence). This CDR3 spans 16 amino acids. DNA of the CDR3: TGCAGTGCTAGAGACCTGACAGGACAAAGTGTCTATGGCTACACCTTC. As protein: CSARDLTGQSVYGYTF.

The gene calls are TRBV6-1 and TRBJ2-3; TRBD1 or TRBD2 may be the D gene (5 bases each). This CDR3 spans 14 amino acids. Germline loops: CDR1 MNHNS, CDR2 SASEGT. Trimming stripped 7 bases from V and 2 bases from J, with 13 bases between. The CDR3 region has the DNA TGTGCCAGCACCATCAGGGAGCACACAGATACGCAGTATTTT. Its protein is CASTIREHTDTQYF.

This clonotype was seen many times. The chain recombines TRBV5-6 with TRBJ2-1; no firm D call. Germline CDR1 SGHDT, CDR2 YYEEEE. V was pared by 1 base and J by 9 bases, with 5 bases between. This CDR3 comprises 11 residues. CDR3 residues: CASSLLGEQFF. As DNA, the CDR3 is TGTGCCAGCAGCTTGTTAGGTGAGCAGTTCTTC.

This clonotype was recorded many times. The CDR3 nucleotides read TGTGCCAGCAGTTTGTGGGACTACCCAAACACCGGGGAGCTGTTTTTT. As protein: CASSLWDYPNTGELFF. The chain joins TRBV27 to TRBJ2-2; TRBD2 aligns across 7 bases. Germline values: CDR1 MNHEY, CDR2 SMNVEV (reference sequence). The CDR3 totals 16 residues. V was clipped by 3 bases and J by 2 bases; unmatched bases: 6.

This clonotype was counted only a few times. The chain combines TRBV30 with TRBJ2-4, with D perhaps matching TRBD1 or TRBD2 (7 bases each). The CDR3 length is 13 residues. With 4 bases removed from V and 6 bases from J, the gap between germline ends came to 13 bases. CDR1 and CDR2 from the germline V gene are GTSNPN and SVGIG (reference sequence). CDR3 protein: CAWTGGARNIQYF. CDR3 nucleotide sequence: TGTGCCTGGACAGGGGGGGCGAGAAACATTCAGTACTTC. Based on the CDR3 plus reference TRBV30 and TRBJ2-4, the full variable domain is SQTIHQWPATLVQPVGSPLSLECTVEGTSNPNLYWYRQAAGRGLQLLFYSVGIGQISSEVPQNLSASRPQDRQFILSSKKLLLSDSGFYLCAWTGGARNIQYFGAGTRLSVL.

This clonotype has only a few counts. The CDR3 bases are TGTGCCAGCAGGGGGCGCCAGGCAGATACGCAGTATTTT. Protein: CASRGRQADTQYF. The chain has TRBV2 and TRBJ2-3, with a possible D match to TRBD1 (5 bases). This CDR3 contains 13 residues. Trimming took off 6 bases at V and 4 bases at J, with 11 bases between the two ends. Germline lookup yields CDR1 SNHLY and CDR2 FYNNEI.

With respect to this clonotype: It may be a read error: a sequence one base away is much more abundant. The V and J genes are TRBV9 and TRBJ2-1, with D possibly matching TRBD2 (5 bases). Germline values: CDR1 SGDLS, CDR2 YYNGEE. The CDR3 is made up of 15 amino acids. V lost 0 bases, J lost 13 bases, and 20 bases lay in between. The CDR3 sequence: CASSVESRLEADQFF. For the CDR3, the DNA is TGTGCCAGCAGCGTAGAATCGAGGCTGGAGGCAGACCAGTTCTTC.

The sample holds many counts of this clonotype. This sequence joins TRBV27 and TRBJ1-6; a weak D match, TRBD1 (5 bases). V shed 5 bases and J shed 14 bases, with 13 bases lying between them. The CDR3 is made up of 12 amino acids. Germline V lookup: CDR1 MNHEY, CDR2 SMNVEV (reference sequence). The CDR3 protein is CASSPGGGALHF. The CDR3 coding sequence is TGTGCCAGCAGTCCCGGCGGGGGGGCCCTCCACTTT.

In its sample, this clonotype was seen a few times. This chain joins TRBV7-9 and TRBJ1-4; 7 nucleotides align to TRBD1. CDR1 SEHNR and CDR2 FQNEAQ come from the germline V gene (reference sequence). This CDR3 contains 15 residues. Losses at the gene ends were 8 bases for V and 8 bases for J; bases not matched to a gene: 14. The CDR3 DNA reads as TGTGCCAGCGGAATACACAGGGGATCCAGCGAAAAACTGTTTTTT. It encodes CASGIHRGSSEKLFF.

Only a few counts were recorded for this clonotype. DNA for the CDR3: TGCGCCAGCAGCCAATACGCCGGACAGGGGGCCTACGAGCAGTACTTC. It yields the protein CASSQYAGQGAYEQYF. The chain is built from TRBV4-3 and TRBJ2-7, with TRBD1 matching over 10 bases. With V trimmed by 2 bases and J by 2 bases, 6 bases remained unmatched. Germline CDR1 and CDR2: LGHNA and YSLEER. The CDR3 is 16 amino acids.

This chain joins TRBV20-1 and TRBJ2-2; TRBD1 is a possible D gene (5 bases). The germline gives CDR1 DFQATT, CDR2 SNEGSKA (reference sequence). The V gene lost 6 bases and the J gene lost 0 bases, with 11 bases spanning the gap. The CDR3 contains 14 residues. Written as DNA, the CDR3 is TGCAGTGCCTCCCCACAGGCGAACACCGGGGAGCTGTTTTTT. This translates into CSASPQANTGELFF.

The CDR3 coding sequence is TGCGCCAGCCAGACAGGGAATTCACCCCTCCACTTT. This translates into CASQTGNSPLHF. The chain uses TRBV10-2 and TRBJ1-6; TRBD1 agrees at 7 bases. The CDR3 is made up of 12 amino acids. Trimming cost V 8 bases and J 7 bases; bases outside gene matches: 2. Germline V gene data show CDR1 as WSHSY and CDR2 as SAAADI.

This clonotype was picked up many times. The rearrangement joins TRBV28 to TRBJ1-2; D unclear. There are 12 residues in the CDR3. Trimming stripped 2 bases from V and 4 bases from J, with 5 bases between. From germline, CDR1 is MDHEN and CDR2 SYDVKM. CDR3 loop: CASSLVRYGYTF. Written as DNA, the CDR3 is TGTGCCAGCAGTTTAGTTCGCTATGGCTACACCTTC.

The V gene is TRBV6-2 or TRBV6-3, the J gene TRBJ2-5; tentatively, D is TRBD1 (6 bases). The CDR3 has 17 residues. V was clipped by 2 bases and J by 1 base, with 17 bases between them. Per the germline V gene, CDR1 is MNHEY and CDR2 is SVGEGT. As DNA, the CDR3 is TGTGCCAGCAGTTACCGAGGAATTACAGGGTTCCAAGAGACCCAGTACTTC. Its translation is CASSYRGITGFQETQYF.

This clonotype was observed many times. The chain couples TRBV27 to TRBJ2-5; 7 bases are shared with TRBD1. With V trimmed by 5 bases and J by 5 bases, 11 bases remained unmatched. The CDR3 length is 15 residues. The germline CDR1 and CDR2 sequences are MNHEY and SMNVEV (reference sequence). The CDR3 loop reads CASSPTDRPGETQYF. The CDR3 region has the DNA TGTGCCAGCAGTCCCACGGACAGGCCGGGGGAGACCCAGTACTTC.

This clonotype has a count of ten or more. The chain has TRBV7-2 and TRBJ2-2; TRBD2 matches 7 bases. The CDR3 loop spans 14 amino acids. V shed 4 bases and J 5 bases; nucleotides not matched to a gene: 4. CDR1 and CDR2 (germline): SGHTA, FQGNSA. CDR3 DNA sequence: TGTGCCAGCAGCTCCACACTAGCGACCGGGGAGCTGTTTTTT. Its protein is CASSSTLATGELFF.

The rearrangement joins TRBV7-2 to TRBJ2-7, with 16 bases fitting TRBD2. The V gene's germline CDR1 is SGHTA and CDR2 FQGNSA. V was clipped by 1 base and J by 2 bases; unmatched bases: 2. The CDR3 is 17 residues long. The CDR3 loop is CASSLVGTSGRAYEQYF. CDR3 bases: TGTGCCAGCAGCTTAGTGGGGACTAGCGGGAGGGCCTACGAGCAGTACTTC.

The chain has TRBV9 and TRBJ2-1; D ambiguous. With 0 bases removed from V and 3 bases from J, the gap between germline ends came to 10 bases. The CDR3 loop spans 15 amino acids. CDR1 and CDR2 (germline): SGDLS, YYNGEE. DNA for the CDR3: TGTGCCAGCAGCGTAGAAGGGTGGGACTACAATGAGCAGTTCTTC. It specifies CASSVEGWDYNEQFF.

Many counts were recorded for this clonotype. V usage is TRBV7-2 and J usage is TRBJ2-2; D is uncertain. The V and J ends lost 3 bases and 8 bases respectively, with 13 bases between them. Germline assignment: CDR1 SGHTA and CDR2 FQGNSA. The CDR3 is 14 amino acids. CDR3 sequence (DNA): TGTGCCAGCAGCTTTAGTCTTACATCTGGGGAGCTGTTTTTT. This gives the protein CASSFSLTSGELFF.

This clonotype was counted many times. This chain uses TRBV5-1 with TRBJ2-5, with D tentatively TRBD2 (6 bases). The germline V gene encodes CDR1 SGHRS and CDR2 YFSETQ. The CDR3 loop spans 15 amino acids. V was trimmed by 4 bases and J by 2 bases, leaving 15 bases between them. CDR3 in amino acids: CASSQSGLIQETQYF. CDR3 in DNA: TGCGCCAGCAGCCAGAGCGGGCTCATTCAAGAGACCCAGTACTTC.

This chain links TRBV4-3 with TRBJ2-1; D call uncertain. Germline CDR1 reads LGHNA; CDR2 reads YSLEER. V was shortened by 1 base and J by 0 bases, with 10 bases between the two germline ends. The CDR3 runs 16 residues. In nucleotides, the CDR3 is TGCGCCAGCAGCCAAGGAACGGCCGTCTCCTACAATGAGCAGTTCTTC. Its protein is CASSQGTAVSYNEQFF.

In this sample, this clonotype turned up many times. The chain couples TRBV3-1 to TRBJ1-4; D is uncertain. Germline V gene lookup returns CDR1 LGHDT and CDR2 YNNKEL (reference sequence). The CDR3 is 14 amino acids. Trimming took off 2 bases at V and 4 bases at J, with 8 bases between the two ends. CDR3 nucleotide sequence: TGTGCCAGCAGCCAACGGGCGGGTAATGAAAAACTGTTTTTT. Residues: CASSQRAGNEKLFF.

This clonotype was found many times. V is TRBV29-1 and J is TRBJ1-4; D unresolved. The CDR3 contains 12 residues. Germline values: CDR1 SQVTM, CDR2 ANQGSEA. V lost 4 bases, J lost 4 bases, and 7 bases lay in between. The CDR3: CSVAAGNEKLFF. The CDR3 nucleotides are TGCAGCGTTGCGGCGGGTAATGAAAAACTGTTTTTT.

The sample holds many counts of this clonotype. The chain links TRBV12-3 or TRBV12-4 to TRBJ1-2; D unresolved. Trimming shortened V by 5 bases and J by 4 bases, and 17 bases separated the two germline ends. This CDR3 contains 15 residues. CDR3 DNA: TGTGCCAGCAGTCCCCGGATCCGTGGGTCCTATGGCTACACCTTC. It encodes CASSPRIRGSYGYTF.

This clonotype was detected ten times or more. J is TRBJ2-1 and V is TRBV15; D possibly corresponds to TRBD2 (5 bases). The CDR3 runs to 15 residues. V was pared by 1 base and J by 2 bases, with 9 bases between. The germline V gene has CDR1 LNHNV and CDR2 YYDKDF (reference sequence). The CDR3 protein is CATSRGGSTYNEQFF. CDR3 bases: TGTGCCACCAGCAGAGGCGGGTCTACCTACAATGAGCAGTTCTTC.

This clonotype was picked up a small number of times. J is TRBJ2-1 and V is TRBV11-2; 8 nucleotides agree with TRBD2. This CDR3 has 14 amino acids. The germline V gene encodes CDR1 SGHAT and CDR2 FQNNGV. The ends lost 7 bases at V and 3 bases at J; junction bases unmatched: 5. The CDR3 spells CASKRGLVYNEQFF. The CDR3 DNA reads as TGTGCCAGCAAAAGGGGACTAGTCTACAATGAGCAGTTCTTC.

This chain joins TRBV5-5 and TRBJ2-1; D perhaps matches TRBD2 (5 bases). Trimming cost V 4 bases and J 12 bases, with 17 bases left between them. The V gene's germline CDR1 is SGHKS and CDR2 YYEKEE (reference sequence). The CDR3 has 13 residues. The CDR3 DNA reads TGTGCCAGCAGCCCCGCGCGCCTGGCGGGGCAGTTCTTC. It encodes CASSPARLAGQFF.